This T cell receptor beta chain was recovered during a study of T cell repertoires in cytomegalovirus infection (dated by TCRdb to the late 2010s). Notes on the research overall: Because public TCR beta signatures pointed to carriage of CMV infection together with the matching HLA type, the HLA type of each donor mattered for the analysis. General study outcomes and caveats: In both this cohort and an independent approximately 400-donor cohort, the cumulative frequency of public TCR beta family members distinguished carriers of CMV infection plus the relevant HLA type. The ex vivo response was dominated by HLA-C-restricted CMV-specific TCR beta clonotypes, which also provided the single most frequent clonotype in two of eight donors.

In its sample, this clonotype was seen a few times. What this receptor recognizes is not known. No quality values exist for individual bases; no much larger clone is one base distant. The cysteine opens and the phenylalanine closes a CDR3 of 15 amino acids. Only CDR3 DNA remains: 45 bases, in frame from the first base. V is pruned by 6 bases and J by 8 bases, leaving 10 bases of the junction without a gene match. In the germline V gene, CDR1 corresponds to SNHLY and CDR2 to FYNNEI. Sequenced on an Illumina HiSeq 1500. The public reads were reanalyzed by TCRdb: fastp trimming at Q25, MiXCR alignment, in-frame beta chains only. Each record represents a unique CDR3 protein, reported with the most common genes and DNA among its rows. This sample has some 440,000 distinct CDR3 sequences in its table, and roughly 31% of those were observed once. Roughly 13% of the sample is taken by the ten largest.

The receptor chain draws on TRBV2 and TRBJ1-4, and 9 junction bases match TRBD1. The TCR sequence derives from a human donor in good health (CMV status not recorded). Some clones in this sample may be carry-over from other donors' samples. The sample comprised PBMCs. Here the CDR3 is given as CASSNRDRESEKLFF. The bases are TGTGCCAGCAGCAACCGGGACAGGGAATCCGAAAAACTGTTTTTT.